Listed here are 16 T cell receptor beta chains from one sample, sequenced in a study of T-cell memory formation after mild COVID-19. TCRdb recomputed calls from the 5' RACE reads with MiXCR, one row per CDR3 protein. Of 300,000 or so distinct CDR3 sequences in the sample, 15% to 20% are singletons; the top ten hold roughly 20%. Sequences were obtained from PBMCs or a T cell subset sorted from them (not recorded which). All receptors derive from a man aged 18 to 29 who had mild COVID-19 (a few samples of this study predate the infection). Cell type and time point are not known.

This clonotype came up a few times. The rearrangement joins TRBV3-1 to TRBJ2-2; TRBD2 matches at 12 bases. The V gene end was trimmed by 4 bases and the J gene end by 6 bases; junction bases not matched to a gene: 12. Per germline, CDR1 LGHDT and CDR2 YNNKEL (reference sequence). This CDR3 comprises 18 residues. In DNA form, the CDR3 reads TGTGCCAGCAGCCCGTACCTAGCGGGGGGGCCATACTCCGGGGAGCTGTTTTTT. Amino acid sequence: CASSPYLAGGPYSGELFF.

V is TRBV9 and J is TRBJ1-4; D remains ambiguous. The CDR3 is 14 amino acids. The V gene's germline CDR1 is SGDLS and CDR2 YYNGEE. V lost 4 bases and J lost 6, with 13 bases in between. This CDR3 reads CASSPSQRDEKLFF. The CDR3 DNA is TGTGCCAGCAGCCCCTCGCAAAGGGATGAAAAACTGTTTTTT.

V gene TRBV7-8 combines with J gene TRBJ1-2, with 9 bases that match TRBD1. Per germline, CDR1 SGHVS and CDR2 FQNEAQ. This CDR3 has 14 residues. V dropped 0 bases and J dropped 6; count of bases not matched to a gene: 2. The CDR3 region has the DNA TGTGCCAGCAGCTTAGCTTGGACAGGGGATGGCTACACCTTC. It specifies CASSLAWTGDGYTF.

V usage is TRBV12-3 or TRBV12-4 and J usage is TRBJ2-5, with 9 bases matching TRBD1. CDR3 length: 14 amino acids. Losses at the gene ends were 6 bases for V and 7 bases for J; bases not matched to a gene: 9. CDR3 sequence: CASRTYRGPGTQYF. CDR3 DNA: TGTGCCAGCAGAACTTACAGGGGGCCGGGGACCCAGTACTTC.

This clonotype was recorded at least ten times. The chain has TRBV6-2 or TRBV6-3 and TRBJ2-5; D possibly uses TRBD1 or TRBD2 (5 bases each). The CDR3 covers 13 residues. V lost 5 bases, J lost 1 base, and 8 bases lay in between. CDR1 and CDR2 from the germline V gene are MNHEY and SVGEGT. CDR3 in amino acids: CASSDGAQETQYF. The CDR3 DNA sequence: TGTGCCAGCAGTGACGGGGCCCAAGAGACCCAGTACTTC.

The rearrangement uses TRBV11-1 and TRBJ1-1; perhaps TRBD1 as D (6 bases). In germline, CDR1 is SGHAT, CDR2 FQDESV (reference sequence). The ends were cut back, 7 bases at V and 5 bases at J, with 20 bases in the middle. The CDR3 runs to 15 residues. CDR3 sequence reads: CASTGGVRVNTEAFF. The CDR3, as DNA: TGTGCCAGCACCGGGGGCGTCCGGGTAAATACTGAAGCTTTCTTT.

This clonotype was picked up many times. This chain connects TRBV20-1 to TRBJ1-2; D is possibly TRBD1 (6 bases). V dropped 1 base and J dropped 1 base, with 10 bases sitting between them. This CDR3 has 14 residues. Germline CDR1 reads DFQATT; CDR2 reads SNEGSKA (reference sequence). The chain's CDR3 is CSARVGGGNYGYTF. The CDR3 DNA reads TGCAGTGCTAGAGTGGGAGGGGGTAACTATGGCTACACCTTC.

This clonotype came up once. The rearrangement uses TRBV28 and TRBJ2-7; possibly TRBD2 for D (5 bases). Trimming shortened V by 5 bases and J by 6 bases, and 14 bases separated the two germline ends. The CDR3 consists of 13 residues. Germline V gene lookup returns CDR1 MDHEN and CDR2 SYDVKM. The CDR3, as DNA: TGTGCCAGCAGTCGAACCCGGGAAGCCGAGCAGTACGTC. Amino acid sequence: CASSRTREAEQYV.

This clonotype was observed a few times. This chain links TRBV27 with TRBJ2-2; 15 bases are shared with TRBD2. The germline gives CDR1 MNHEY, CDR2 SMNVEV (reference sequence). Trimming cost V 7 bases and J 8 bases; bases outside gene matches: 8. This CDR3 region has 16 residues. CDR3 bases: TGTGCCAGCACCTGGGGACTAGCGGGGGGCCCTGGGGAGCTGTTTTTT. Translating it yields CASTWGLAGGPGELFF.

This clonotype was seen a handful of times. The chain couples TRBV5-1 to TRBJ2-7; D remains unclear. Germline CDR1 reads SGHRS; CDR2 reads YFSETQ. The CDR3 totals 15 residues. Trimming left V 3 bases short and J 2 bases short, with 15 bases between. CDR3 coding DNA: TGCGCCAGCAGCTCTTTTTCCCGGGTGACCTACGAGCAGTACGTC. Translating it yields CASSSFSRVTYEQYV.

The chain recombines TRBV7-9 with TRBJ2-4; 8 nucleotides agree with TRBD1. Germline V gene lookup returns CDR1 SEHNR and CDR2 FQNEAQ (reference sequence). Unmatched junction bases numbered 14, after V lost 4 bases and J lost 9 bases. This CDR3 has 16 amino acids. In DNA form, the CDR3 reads TGTGCCAGCAGCTACACATTTACGGACAGGGATGTCATTCAGTACTTC. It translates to CASSYTFTDRDVIQYF.

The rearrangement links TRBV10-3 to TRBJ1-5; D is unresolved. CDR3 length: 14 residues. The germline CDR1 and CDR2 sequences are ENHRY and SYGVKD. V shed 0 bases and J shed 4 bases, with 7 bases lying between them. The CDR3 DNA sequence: TGTGCCATCAGTGAGTCGGAGACAAATCAGCCCCAGCATTTT. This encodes CAISESETNQPQHF.

The CDR3 reads CAGSTVGNIQYF. The CDR3 nucleotides are TGTGCCGGCTCCACCGTCGGGAACATTCAGTACTTC. This chain connects TRBV7-9 to TRBJ2-4; D remains unclear. Trimming took 11 bases from V and 7 from J, leaving 15 bases between them. This CDR3 comprises 12 residues. CDR1 is SEHNR, CDR2 FQNEAQ, per germline (reference sequence).

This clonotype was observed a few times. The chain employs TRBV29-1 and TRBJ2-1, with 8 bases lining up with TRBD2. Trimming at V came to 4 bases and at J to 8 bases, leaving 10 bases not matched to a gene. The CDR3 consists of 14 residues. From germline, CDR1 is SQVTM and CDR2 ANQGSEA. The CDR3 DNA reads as TGCAGCGTTGTGCCTAGCGGGCGGGGGGATGAGCAGTTCTTC. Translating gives CSVVPSGRGDEQFF.

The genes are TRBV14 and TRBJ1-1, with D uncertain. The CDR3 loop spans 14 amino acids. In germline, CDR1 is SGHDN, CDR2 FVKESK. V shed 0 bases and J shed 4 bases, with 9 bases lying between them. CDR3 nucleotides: TGTGCCAGCAGCCAAGATCCGGCGTCCACTGAAGCTTTCTTT. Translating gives CASSQDPASTEAFF.

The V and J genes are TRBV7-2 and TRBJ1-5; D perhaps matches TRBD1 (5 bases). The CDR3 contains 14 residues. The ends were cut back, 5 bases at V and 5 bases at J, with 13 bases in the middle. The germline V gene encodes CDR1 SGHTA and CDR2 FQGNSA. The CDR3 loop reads CASSVGAGDQPQHF. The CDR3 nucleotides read TGTGCCAGCAGCGTAGGGGCGGGGGATCAGCCCCAGCATTTT. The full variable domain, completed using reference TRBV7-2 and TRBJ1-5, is GAGVSQSPSNKVTEKGKDVELRCDPISGHTALYWYRQSLGQGLEFLIYFQGNSAPDKSGLPSDRFSAERTGGSVSTLTIQRTQQEDSAVYLCASSVGAGDQPQHFGDGTRLSIL.